This entry concerns a single TCR beta chain. Authors' methods: How many nucleated cells were present was estimated from reference gene primer amplification. Using immunoSEQ multiplex PCR, the repertoire was profiled, and TCRdb retains in-frame clones only, with some absent. D and trimming come from the DNA, and the V and J calls and clone size come from that table. Seen here are roughly 410,000 clones, around 87% observed once, and the top ten hold over 2%. This specimen comes from a study of blood T cell repertoires in COVID-19. Study in general: The samples span acute and convalescent COVID-19 from the United States, Italy and Spain.

This clonotype originated in a woman aged 55 to 70 with COVID-19, enrolled during active disease. Sequences were obtained from peripheral blood.

CDR3 DNA sequence: TGTGCCAGCTCACCAGGTCCCGCGGGGCCCCTTGGAAACACCATATATTTT. This codes for CASSPGPAGPLGNTIYF. The chain employs TRBV18 and TRBJ1-3, with D perhaps matching TRBD1 (5 bases). Germline V gene data show CDR1 as KGHSH and CDR2 as LQKENI. The CDR3 extends over 17 amino acids. V dropped 2 bases and J dropped 3 bases, with 17 bases sitting between them.